This entry lists 18 T cell receptor beta chains sequenced from one sample in a study of cytotoxic CD8 clonotypes in ibrutinib-treated CLL listed by TCRdb under 2021. Read against the paper, the sample's time point label means: roughly 25 months on ibrutinib. The library was built by means of the immunoSEQ multiplex PCR assay. TCRdb provides this immuneACCESS table in a form limited to in-frame rearrangements. Some clones are lacking; in checked studies, under half of them reflect an unresolved V gene, and why the rest are absent is not known. Within this sample are tens of thousands of clones, with 45% to 70% of them counted one time only. About 20% of the sample belongs to the ten largest clones. The sample in question was PBMCs, obtained after 24 months of ibrutinib treatment. The receptors originated from a human donor with chronic lymphocytic leukemia.

V usage is TRBV19 and J usage is TRBJ2-2; unclear D gene. The germline V gene encodes CDR1 LNHDA and CDR2 SQIVND (reference sequence). The V end lost 1 base, the J end lost 3 bases, and 6 bases lay between the germline ends. The CDR3 sequence is 14 residues long. This CDR3 reads CASSIGVDTGELFF. The CDR3 coding sequence is TGTGCCAGTAGTATAGGAGTGGACACCGGGGAGCTGTTTTTT.

The V call is TRBV13, the J call TRBJ1-6, with a possible D match to TRBD1 (6 bases). Germline assignment: CDR1 PRHDT and CDR2 FYEKMQ (reference sequence). Between the trimmed V and J ends, which lost 4 bases and 8 bases, there was a span of 15 bases. CDR3 length: 15 residues. The CDR3 DNA is TGTGCCAGCAGCTCCCGGGCCCCAGGGGATTCACCCCTCCACTTT. Its translation: CASSSRAPGDSPLHF.

This clone was found many times. V and J are TRBV9 and TRBJ2-3, with 11 nucleotides matching TRBD2. This CDR3 region has 16 residues. Germline V gene sequence: CDR1 SGDLS, CDR2 YYNGEE. The V segment lost 3 bases and the J segment 4 bases; nucleotides outside the gene matches: 7. In DNA form, the CDR3 reads TGTGCCAGCAGCGCGGTAGCGGGGGGGCAGTCAGATACGCAGTATTTT. It codes for CASSAVAGGQSDTQYF.

J is TRBJ2-5 and V is TRBV5-6; a possible D gene is TRBD2 (5 bases). Germline-derived CDR1 and CDR2 are SGHDT and YYEEEE. V was trimmed by 0 bases and J by 5 bases, leaving 11 bases between them. This CDR3 contains 14 residues. The CDR3 DNA reads as TGTGCCAGCAGCTTGGAGAGGGTCCGGGAGACCCAGTACTTC. Its translation: CASSLERVRETQYF. Drawing the rest from reference TRBV5-6 and TRBJ2-5, the complete variable domain is DAGVTQSPTHLIKTRGQQVTLRCSPKSGHDTVSWYQQALGQGPQFIFQYYEEEERQRGNFPDRFSGHQFPNYSSELNVNALLLGDSALYLCASSLERVRETQYFGPGTRLLVL.

The chain recombines TRBV15 with TRBJ2-3; D is possibly TRBD2 (5 bases). Trimming stripped 1 base from V and 3 bases from J, with 5 bases between. The CDR3 has 13 amino acids. From germline, CDR1 is LNHNV and CDR2 YYDKDF (reference sequence). This CDR3 is CATSRAGTDTQYF. CDR3 coding DNA: TGTGCCACCAGCAGAGCGGGAACAGATACGCAGTATTTT.

Only a few counts were recorded for this clone. The gene calls are TRBV11-1 and TRBJ2-1; 9 bases are shared with TRBD2. Per germline, CDR1 SGHAT and CDR2 FQDESV (reference sequence). The CDR3 runs to 13 residues. Unmatched junction bases numbered 4, after V lost 11 bases and J lost 2 bases. CDR3 in DNA: TGTGCCGTTAGCGGGAGAACCTACAATGAGCAGTTCTTC. Amino acid sequence: CAVSGRTYNEQFF.

The chain employs TRBV11-2 and TRBJ1-1; D gene unclear. Trimming removed 1 base at V and 1 base at J, with 10 bases between. Germline-derived CDR1 and CDR2 are SGHAT and FQNNGV. The CDR3 sequence is 15 residues long. The CDR3 loop reads CASSLVGRGNTEAFF. The CDR3 DNA is TGTGCCAGCAGCTTAGTCGGCCGAGGGAACACTGAAGCTTTCTTT.

The sample holds a few counts of this clone. The chain combines TRBV6-1 with TRBJ1-5; D is ambiguous. Germline V gives CDR1 MNHNS, CDR2 SASEGT. The CDR3 has 19 residues. Trimming shortened V by 3 bases and J by 6 bases, and 27 bases separated the two germline ends. The CDR3 DNA reads TGTGCCAGCAGTGATTCCAGGCCCGGAGGAGCGCCTCGTGGTCAGCCCCAGCATTTT. It yields the protein CASSDSRPGGAPRGQPQHF.

CDR3: CASSQDLLAGGYEQFF. CDR3 DNA: TGTGCCAGCAGCCAAGACCTACTAGCGGGAGGATACGAGCAGTTCTTC. The V and J genes are TRBV4-2 and TRBJ2-1, with 12 bases that match TRBD2. Trimming took 0 bases from V and 10 from J; bases not matched to a gene: 7. The CDR3 is 16 residues long. Germline V gene lookup returns CDR1 LGHNA and CDR2 YNFKEQ.

This clone was seen more than once but under ten times. CDR3 bases: TGTGCCAGCACCGACAGGCCCAATCAGCCCCAGCATTTT. It translates to CASTDRPNQPQHF. The V gene is TRBV6-1, the J gene TRBJ1-5, with D possibly TRBD1 on 6 matching bases. Germline V lookup: CDR1 MNHNS, CDR2 SASEGT. Trimming stripped 7 bases from V and 3 bases from J, with 10 bases between. CDR3 length: 13 amino acids.

The sample holds many counts of this clone. V and J are TRBV28 and TRBJ1-4, with D hard to call. The V and J ends lost 9 bases and 8 bases respectively, with 10 bases between them. This CDR3 comprises 11 residues. Germline V gene data show CDR1 as MDHEN and CDR2 as SYDVKM. CDR3 in amino acids: CARGGLEKLFF. The CDR3 region has the DNA TGTGCCAGGGGAGGTCTAGAAAAACTGTTTTTT. Complete variable domain (other parts from reference TRBV28 and TRBJ1-4): DVKVTQSSRYLVKRTGEKVFLECVQDMDHENMFWYRQDPGLGLRLIYFSYDVKMKEKGDIPEGYSVSREKKERFSLILESASTNQTSMYLCARGGLEKLFFGSGTQLSVL.

The chain combines TRBV2 with TRBJ2-4; 7 positions agree with TRBD2. The CDR3 loop spans 12 amino acids. Germline CDR1 is SNHLY and CDR2 is FYNNEI. Germline trimming cut 11 bases from V and 8 bases from J; bases unmatched to any gene: 9. This CDR3 is CAAAKGRDIQYF. CDR3 nucleotide sequence: TGTGCCGCCGCCAAGGGGAGGGACATTCAGTACTTC.

The chain uses TRBV14 and TRBJ1-2; maybe TRBD1 (5 bases). CDR3 length equals 14 residues. Germline CDR1 reads SGHDN; CDR2 reads FVKESK. V was clipped by 5 bases and J by 3 bases, with 13 bases between them. CDR3 sequence reads: CASSLVGGYYGYTF. In DNA, the CDR3 is TGTGCCAGCAGCTTGGTGGGGGGGTACTATGGCTACACCTTC.

The chain couples TRBV6-5 to TRBJ1-2, with no clear D. This CDR3 comprises 14 residues. Germline V gives CDR1 MNHEY, CDR2 SVGAGI. Trimming took 2 bases from V and 6 from J, leaving 13 bases between them. CDR3 residues: CASSYVISDHGYTF. The CDR3 DNA reads TGTGCCAGCAGTTACGTGATTTCCGACCATGGCTACACCTTC.

The CDR3 DNA sequence: TGCGCCAGCAGCTTGATCCCCGGGGCTAATGAAAAACTGTTTTTT. Translated: CASSLIPGANEKLFF. V is TRBV5-1 and J is TRBJ1-4; D uncertain. From germline, CDR1 is SGHRS and CDR2 YFSETQ. This CDR3 contains 15 residues. Trimming stripped 1 base from V and 3 bases from J, with 10 bases between.

The V and J genes are TRBV9 and TRBJ2-1; 7 nucleotides line up with TRBD2. This CDR3 is 16 amino acids long. With 2 bases clipped from V and 3 bases from J, the junction kept 8 bases outside the gene matches. Germline CDR1 is SGDLS and CDR2 is YYNGEE. CDR3 loop: CASSVGGSSGYNEQFF. DNA of the CDR3: TGTGCCAGCAGCGTCGGCGGGAGCTCGGGCTACAATGAGCAGTTCTTC.

The chain couples TRBV7-2 to TRBJ2-3; D is unclear. The germline gives CDR1 SGHTA, CDR2 FQGNSA. The CDR3 is 11 residues long. Trimming shortened V by 5 bases and J by 3 bases, and 3 bases separated the two germline ends. This CDR3 is CASSVTDTQYF. DNA for the CDR3: TGTGCCAGCAGCGTAACAGATACGCAGTATTTT.

This clone was counted only a few times. The chain uses TRBV28 and TRBJ2-7, with no clear D. The CDR3 runs to 17 residues. V lost 5 bases and J lost 5, with 25 bases in between. Germline V gene sequence: CDR1 MDHEN, CDR2 SYDVKM. The CDR3 DNA follows: TGTGCCAGCAGTCCCCACCGGGCCTCGACCCCCGTAGACGAGCAGTACGTC. Protein sequence: CASSPHRASTPVDEQYV.